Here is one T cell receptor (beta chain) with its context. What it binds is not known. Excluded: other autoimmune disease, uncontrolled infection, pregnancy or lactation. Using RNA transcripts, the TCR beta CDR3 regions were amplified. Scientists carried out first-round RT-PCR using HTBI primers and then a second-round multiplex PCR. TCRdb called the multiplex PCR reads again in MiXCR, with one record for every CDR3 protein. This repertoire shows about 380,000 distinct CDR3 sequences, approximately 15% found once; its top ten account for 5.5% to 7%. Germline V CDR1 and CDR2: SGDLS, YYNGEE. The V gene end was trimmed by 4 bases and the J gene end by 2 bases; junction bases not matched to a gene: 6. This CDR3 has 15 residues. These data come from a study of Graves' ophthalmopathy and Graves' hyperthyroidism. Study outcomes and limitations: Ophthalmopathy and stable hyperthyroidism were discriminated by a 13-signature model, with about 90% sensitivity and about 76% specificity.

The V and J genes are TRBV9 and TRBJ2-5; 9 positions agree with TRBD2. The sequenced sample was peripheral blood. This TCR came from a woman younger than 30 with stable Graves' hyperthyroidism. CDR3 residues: CASSLSGGLQETQYF. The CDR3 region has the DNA TGTGCCAGCAGCCTTAGCGGGGGCCTTCAAGAGACCCAGTACTTC.